This T cell receptor (beta chain) was sequenced during a study of T cells expressing NK-cell markers. This CDR3 contains 15 residues. Per the germline V gene, CDR1 is SGHVS and CDR2 is FNYEAQ. From the 5' RACE reads, TCRdb lists one entry per CDR3 protein and no DNA. The table for this sample gives roughly 390,000 distinct CDR3 sequences. J is TRBJ2-1 and V is TRBV7-6. Sequencing input: blood T cells: a sorted CD56 or NKG2C T cell subset, CD4+ or CD8+ T cells, or bulk PBMC T cells (not recorded which). This clonotype was sampled from a man between 18 and 69 years old in good health. The chain's CDR3 is CASSLAGIDYNEQFF.